This T cell receptor beta chain is from a study of blood T cell repertoires in COVID-19. Study-level information: Acute and convalescent COVID-19 samples came from the United States, Italy and Spain.

This table comes from immunoSEQ multiplex PCR, and its TCRdb copy is limited to in-frame clones, with some not included. The data hold under 200,000 clones, with 82% observed a single time. The TCR sequence derives from a woman aged 55-70 years with acute COVID-19. Sequencing input: PBMCs or T cells enriched from blood (not recorded which).

CDR3 sequence (DNA): TGTGCCAGCAGCATAGGACTAGCGGGGACGTCCCAAGAGACCCAGTACTTC. It specifies CASSIGLAGTSQETQYF. The chain recombines TRBV11-3 with TRBJ2-5; 12 positions agree with TRBD2. V shed 5 bases, J shed 1 base, and the junction held 8 bases outside the gene matches. CDR3 length: 17 residues. Looked up from germline, CDR1 is SGHNT and CDR2 is YENEEA.